The 8 T cell receptor beta chains given below trace back to one sample, sequenced in a study of vaccination and CD4 T cells after COVID-19. Treatment reported: roughly ten-day PBMC culture with coronavirus spike peptide pools or control peptides (ViraFEST assay). Antigen specificity for these receptors is unknown. Oncomine TCR Beta short-read sequencing was applied to DNA from cultured CD4+ T cells. MiXCR, run by TCRdb on the PCR reads, gives a single entry per CDR3 protein. The data hold under 30,000 distinct CDR3 sequences, with roughly 44% observed a single time. The input for sequencing was CD4+ T cells from blood, cultured in vitro, taken before SARS-CoV-2 vaccination. These TCRs come from a human donor who received a COVID-19 vaccine.

This clonotype was recorded only once. This rearrangement joins TRBV5-4 to TRBJ2-5, with 12 bases that match TRBD2. The V gene end was trimmed by 4 bases and the J gene end by 3 bases; junction bases not matched to a gene: 7. Germline V gene lookup returns CDR1 SGHNT and CDR2 YYREEE (reference sequence). This CDR3 is 16 amino acids long. The CDR3 sequence is CASSPRLAGVKETQYF. In DNA form, the CDR3 reads TGTGCCAGCAGCCCCAGACTAGCGGGGGTAAAAGAGACCCAGTACTTC.

The rearrangement links TRBV7-2 to TRBJ2-3, with 8 bases identical to TRBD1. CDR1 is SGHTA, CDR2 FQGNSA, per germline. The CDR3 runs 14 residues. V dropped 3 bases and J dropped 3; count of bases not matched to a gene: 2. The CDR3 nucleotides read TGTGCCAGCAGCTTCGACAGGGGTACAGATACGCAGTATTTT. It translates to CASSFDRGTDTQYF. Full variable domain (missing parts from reference TRBV7-2 and TRBJ2-3): GAGVSQSPSNKVTEKGKDVELRCDPISGHTALYWYRQSLGQGLEFLIYFQGNSAPDKSGLPSDRFSAERTGGSVSTLTIQRTQQEDSAVYLCASSFDRGTDTQYFGPGTRLTVL.

The genes are TRBV5-8 and TRBJ1-2; a weak D match, TRBD1 (6 bases). Trimming pared 1 base from V and 0 bases from J, leaving 16 bases between. The CDR3 length is 17 residues. CDR1 is SGHTS and CDR2 is YDEGEE in the germline V gene. The DNA for the CDR3 is TGTGCCAGCAGCTTGAAGCTTGTAACAGGGCCTAACTATGGCTACACCTTC. Encoded protein: CASSLKLVTGPNYGYTF.

CDR3 residues: CASSQGASRDTGNTIYF. The CDR3 coding sequence is TGTGCCAGCAGCCAAGGAGCCTCGAGGGATACTGGAAACACCATATATTTT. V gene TRBV4-2 combines with J gene TRBJ1-3; D unresolved. Looked up from germline, CDR1 is LGHNA and CDR2 is YNFKEQ. The length of the CDR3 is 17 residues. Trimming shortened V by 1 base and J by 2 bases, and 15 bases separated the two germline ends.

V and J are TRBV6-5 and TRBJ2-7, with D maybe TRBD1 (6 bases). V was trimmed by 0 bases and J by 3 bases, leaving 12 bases between them. This CDR3 is built from 15 residues. CDR1 MNHEY and CDR2 SVGAGI come from the germline V gene. Here the CDR3 DNA reads TGTGCCAGCAGTTACTCGAGGACAGCCTTCTACGAGCAGTACTTC. Translating gives CASSYSRTAFYEQYF.

The chain couples TRBV7-7 to TRBJ2-2, with D hard to call. The germline V gene has CDR1 SSHAT and CDR2 FNYEAQ (reference sequence). The CDR3 runs to 14 residues. Trimming pared 0 bases from V and 2 bases from J, leaving 4 bases between. CDR3 sequence reads: CASSLAGNTGELFF. The CDR3 bases are TGTGCCAGCAGCTTAGCAGGCAACACCGGGGAGCTGTTTTTT.

The CDR3 spells CASSLLVITGELFF. The CDR3 bases are TGCGCCAGCAGCTTGCTCGTAATCACCGGGGAGCTGTTTTTT. The rearrangement joins TRBV5-1 to TRBJ2-2; D gene ambiguous. The CDR3 is made up of 14 amino acids. CDR1 and CDR2 from the germline V gene are SGHRS and YFSETQ. Trimming removed 1 base from V and 4 bases from J, with 8 bases in between.

The V call is TRBV28, the J call TRBJ2-1, with no clear D. This CDR3 has 14 amino acids. The V end lost 2 bases, the J end lost 1 base, and 6 bases lay between the germline ends. In germline, CDR1 is MDHEN, CDR2 SYDVKM. The CDR3 reads CASSLQTSYNEQFF. DNA for the CDR3: TGTGCCAGCAGTTTACAGACTTCCTACAATGAGCAGTTCTTC.